Presented here are 25 T cell receptor beta chains from one specimen sequenced in a study of blood T cell repertoires in COVID-19. Sequencing was performed with immunoSEQ multiplex PCR; in TCRdb, only in-frame clones are kept and a portion is missing. The sample holds over 200,000 clones; over 80% are singletons and the top ten take 27%. What was sequenced was peripheral blood. All receptors derive from a man aged 40-49 years with acute or convalescent COVID-19.

This chain joins TRBV5-4 and TRBJ1-5; D remains unclear. The CDR3 length is 15 residues. Germline values: CDR1 SGHNT, CDR2 YYREEE (reference sequence). Trimming took off 4 bases at V and 6 bases at J, with 17 bases between the two ends. CDR3 sequence reads: CASSRDGVPGQPQHF. DNA of the CDR3: TGTGCCAGCAGCCGGGATGGGGTTCCCGGTCAGCCCCAGCATTTT.

This sequence joins TRBV12-3 or TRBV12-4 and TRBJ1-6, with a tentative D call TRBD1 (5 bases). The ends were cut back, 7 bases at V and 7 bases at J, with 11 bases in the middle. The CDR3 extends over 13 amino acids. The CDR3 nucleotides are TGTGCCAGCATCTGGGGGGGAAATTCACCCCTCCACTTT. Protein product: CASIWGGNSPLHF.

The chain carries TRBV19 and TRBJ2-7, with 14 bases lining up with TRBD2. With V trimmed by 5 bases and J by 3 bases, 3 bases remained unmatched. This CDR3 has 15 amino acids. Germline CDR1 LNHDA, CDR2 SQIVND (reference sequence). This CDR3 is CASSQGLAGDYEQYF. CDR3 coding DNA: TGTGCCAGTAGTCAGGGACTAGCGGGGGACTACGAGCAGTACTTC.

The chain is built from TRBV30 and TRBJ2-5; tentative D call: TRBD2 (6 bases). The CDR3 has 15 amino acids. V lost 5 bases and J 4 bases, leaving 20 bases between the germline ends. Germline V gene lookup returns CDR1 GTSNPN and CDR2 SVGIG (reference sequence). Here the CDR3 DNA reads TGTGCCTGGGGCCGGGAGTCCCTTCGGGGAGAGACCCAGTACTTC. It codes for CAWGRESLRGETQYF.

The rearrangement links TRBV6-5 to TRBJ2-1, with TRBD2 matching 9 bases. CDR1 is MNHEY, CDR2 SVGAGI, per germline. The junction had 5 bases not matched to a gene; V was cut back by 6 bases and J by 2 bases. CDR3 length: 15 residues. DNA of the CDR3: TGTGCCAGCAGCCCCGGGACTAGCCCCTACAATGAGCAGTTCTTC. It yields the protein CASSPGTSPYNEQFF.

V is TRBV13 and J is TRBJ2-1, with D possibly TRBD2 on 6 matching bases. Germline CDR1 reads PRHDT; CDR2 reads FYEKMQ (reference sequence). This CDR3 is 14 amino acids long. V gave up 7 bases and J gave up 10 bases, with 20 bases separating them. The CDR3 loop is CASILRGHGGEQFF. CDR3 DNA: TGTGCCAGCATCTTGAGAGGGCATGGGGGGGAGCAGTTCTTC.

The V and J genes are TRBV7-2 and TRBJ2-3, with D uncertain. CDR1 and CDR2 from the germline V gene are SGHTA and FQGNSA. V was pared by 1 base and J by 4 bases, with 6 bases between. The CDR3 loop spans 13 amino acids. The CDR3 DNA follows: TGTGCCAGCAGCTTAGTTGCGGCAGATACGCAGTATTTT. Its protein is CASSLVAADTQYF.

This clone occurred once. The chain couples TRBV5-4 to TRBJ1-2, with 8 bases identical to TRBD1. The CDR3 loop spans 15 amino acids. Germline lookup yields CDR1 SGHNT and CDR2 YYREEE (reference sequence). The V segment lost 3 bases and the J segment 6 bases; nucleotides outside the gene matches: 10. The CDR3 region is CASSYLADRVNGYTF. CDR3 nucleotide sequence: TGTGCCAGCAGCTACCTGGCGGACAGGGTGAATGGCTACACCTTC. The variable domain in full, with the rest retrieved from reference TRBV5-4 and TRBJ1-2, is ETGVTQSPTHLIKTRGQQVTLRCSSQSGHNTVSWYQQALGQGPQFIFQYYREEENGRGNFPPRFSGLQFPNYSSELNVNALELDDSALYLCASSYLADRVNGYTFGSGTRLTVV.

This clone came up once. The identical CDR3 is also encoded by other nucleotide sequences in the sample. CDR3 residues: CASSQDAGSYGYTF. The CDR3 nucleotides read TGTGCCAGCAGCCAAGATGCGGGGAGCTATGGCTACACCTTC. The chain carries TRBV3-1 (or the pseudogene TRBV3-2) and TRBJ1-2; D gene uncertain. Looked up from germline, CDR1 is LGHDT and CDR2 is YNNKEL (reference sequence). The ends were cut back, 0 bases at V and 4 bases at J, with 9 bases in the middle. The CDR3 sequence is 14 residues long.

The chain is built from TRBV4-2 and TRBJ2-7, with TRBD2 identical over 10 bases. With 2 bases clipped from V and 0 bases from J, the junction kept 4 bases outside the gene matches. This CDR3 has 16 residues. CDR1 is LGHNA and CDR2 is YNFKEQ in the germline V gene. The CDR3 loop reads CASSQSSGRASYEQYF. CDR3 sequence (DNA): TGTGCCAGCAGCCAATCGAGCGGGAGGGCCTCCTACGAGCAGTACTTC.

The gene calls are TRBV3-1 (or the pseudogene TRBV3-2) and TRBJ1-2; D unclear. Germline V gives CDR1 LGHDT, CDR2 YNNKEL (reference sequence). Trimming took off 0 bases at V and 2 bases at J, with 13 bases between the two ends. The CDR3 loop spans 16 amino acids. The CDR3 nucleotides are TGTGCCAGCAGCCAAGATTCGAGGAGCATAAACTATGGCTACACCTTC. This encodes CASSQDSRSINYGYTF.

This clone was picked up a small number of times. The junction shows a germline mismatch at one end, possibly a read error. The rearrangement joins TRBV6-1 to TRBJ1-5; 9 bases align to TRBD1. Looked up from germline, CDR1 is MNHNS and CDR2 is SASEGT. The CDR3 runs 19 residues. As DNA, the CDR3 is TGTGCCAGCAGCGAAGCCAAGGGGACAGGGTTTCGAAGCAATCAGCCCCAGCATTTT. This translates into CASSEAKGTGFRSNQPQHF.

The rearrangement joins TRBV7-9 to TRBJ1-3, with D perhaps matching TRBD1 (5 bases). This CDR3 has 16 residues. Trimming took off 2 bases at V and 7 bases at J, with 18 bases between the two ends. The germline gives CDR1 SEHNR, CDR2 FQNEAQ (reference sequence). The CDR3 region is CASSLTGYLKGNTIYF. For the CDR3, the DNA is TGTGCCAGCAGCTTAACTGGGTACCTGAAGGGGAACACCATATATTTT.

V is TRBV19 and J is TRBJ2-1, with 11 bases that match TRBD2. CDR1 and CDR2 (germline): LNHDA, SQIVND (reference sequence). Losses at the gene ends were 3 bases for V and 8 bases for J; bases not matched to a gene: 3. This CDR3 region has 14 residues. The CDR3 nucleotides are TGTGCCAGTAGTATCCAACTAGCGGGAGATGAGCAGTTCTTC. It is translated as CASSIQLAGDEQFF.

The chain is built from TRBV5-5 and TRBJ2-3; D is unclear. This CDR3 is built from 14 residues. Germline CDR1 is SGHKS and CDR2 is YYEKEE (reference sequence). The V end was cut by 2 bases, the J end by 4 bases, with 11 bases between. CDR3 amino acids: CASSFASRADTQYF. The CDR3 nucleotides read TGTGCCAGCAGCTTCGCATCACGGGCAGATACGCAGTATTTT.

This chain joins TRBV7-8 and TRBJ2-3; 15 positions agree with TRBD2. The CDR3 is 17 residues long. The J segment lost 6 bases and the V segment lost 11 bases, leaving 15 bases of the junction unmatched. CDR1 and CDR2 from the germline V gene are SGHVS and FQNEAQ. DNA for the CDR3: TGTGCCTCAGGGACGGGACTAGCGGGAGGCTTGGGGGATACGCAGTATTTT. It translates to CASGTGLAGGLGDTQYF.

The chain links TRBV7-6 to TRBJ2-2; tentatively, D is TRBD2 (6 bases). The CDR3 consists of 15 residues. The V end lost 5 bases, the J end lost 5 bases, and 15 bases lay between the germline ends. From germline, CDR1 is SGHVS and CDR2 FNYEAQ. The CDR3 region is CASSPPTGLTGELFF. In nucleotides, the CDR3 is TGTGCCAGCAGCCCCCCCACTGGACTAACCGGGGAGCTGTTTTTT. The full variable domain, its missing parts supplied by reference TRBV7-6 and TRBJ2-2, is GAGVSQSPRYKVTKRGQDVALRCDPISGHVSLYWYRQALGQGPEFLTYFNYEAQQDKSGLPNDRFSAERPEGSISTLTIQRTEQRDSAMYRCASSPPTGLTGELFFGEGSRLTVL.

Only one count was recorded for this clone. This rearrangement joins TRBV18 to TRBJ1-4; the match to TRBD1 covers 9 bases. The CDR3 runs 15 residues. The V gene end was trimmed by 6 bases and the J gene end by 3 bases; junction bases not matched to a gene: 5. Germline CDR1 KGHSH, CDR2 LQKENI. CDR3 sequence: CASSPNRGPNEKLFF. In DNA, the CDR3 is TGTGCCAGCTCGCCGAACAGGGGGCCTAATGAAAAACTGTTTTTT.

This chain connects TRBV20-1 to TRBJ2-1; a possible D gene is TRBD2 (6 bases). CDR3 size: 15 residues. Trimming removed 3 bases at V and 0 bases at J, with 12 bases between. Germline-derived CDR1 and CDR2 are DFQATT and SNEGSKA (reference sequence). This chain's CDR3 is CSASPLATSYNEQFF. DNA for the CDR3: TGCAGTGCTAGTCCCCTAGCGACCTCCTACAATGAGCAGTTCTTC.

J is TRBJ1-5 and V is TRBV5-1; 9 bases align to TRBD1. Germline trimming cut 3 bases from V and 0 bases from J; bases unmatched to any gene: 1. CDR1 and CDR2 from the germline V gene are SGHRS and YFSETQ. The CDR3 consists of 15 residues. Here the CDR3 reads CASSWTGDSNQPQHF. CDR3 DNA: TGCGCCAGCAGCTGGACAGGGGATAGCAATCAGCCCCAGCATTTT.

This chain uses TRBV3-1 (or the pseudogene TRBV3-2) with TRBJ2-5, with D perhaps TRBD2 (6 bases). Germline V gives CDR1 LGHDT, CDR2 YNNKEL (reference sequence). CDR3 length: 13 residues. V lost 8 bases and J lost 4, with 14 bases in between. The CDR3 region is CASSGDGVETQYF. Written as DNA, the CDR3 is TGTGCCAGCTCGGGGGACGGGGTAGAGACCCAGTACTTC.

V gene TRBV5-4 combines with J gene TRBJ1-1; D may be TRBD1 (6 bases). Trimming took 3 bases from V and 5 from J, leaving 17 bases between them. The CDR3 is 15 residues long. Germline assignment: CDR1 SGHNT and CDR2 YYREEE (reference sequence). The CDR3 sequence: CASSSAGQYNTEAFF. CDR3 sequence (DNA): TGTGCCAGCAGCTCGGCCGGACAGTACAATACTGAAGCTTTCTTT.

V usage is TRBV30 and J usage is TRBJ2-1; 7 bases line up with TRBD2. Germline-derived CDR1 and CDR2 are GTSNPN and SVGIG (reference sequence). J lost 6 bases, V lost 2 bases, and 7 bases had no gene match. This CDR3 has 14 amino acids. The CDR3 region is CAWSIGGSFNEQFF. CDR3 coding DNA: TGTGCCTGGAGTATCGGCGGGAGTTTCAATGAGCAGTTCTTC.

This chain links TRBV3-1 (or the pseudogene TRBV3-2) with TRBJ2-7; 9 nucleotides line up with TRBD1. This CDR3 comprises 15 residues. Germline CDR1 LGHDT, CDR2 YNNKEL (reference sequence). Trimming at V came to 3 bases and at J to 3 bases, leaving 6 bases not matched to a gene. The CDR3 sequence: CASSQTSGQGYEQYF. The CDR3 nucleotides read TGTGCCAGCAGCCAGACGTCGGGACAGGGCTACGAGCAGTACTTC.

The chain couples TRBV7-8 to TRBJ2-3; 7 bases match TRBD1. CDR1 and CDR2 from the germline V gene are SGHVS and FQNEAQ. Unmatched junction bases numbered 5, after V lost 5 bases and J lost 0 bases. The length of the CDR3 is 15 residues. The CDR3 DNA follows: TGTGCCAGCAGCCGAGACAGGGAGAGCACAGATACGCAGTATTTT. This codes for CASSRDRESTDTQYF. Drawing the rest from reference TRBV7-8 and TRBJ2-3, the complete variable domain is GAGVSQSPRYKVAKRGQDVALRCDPISGHVSLFWYQQALGQGPEFLTYFQNEAQLDKSGLPSDRFFAERPEGSVSTLKIQRTQQEDSAVYLCASSRDRESTDTQYFGPGTRLTVL.